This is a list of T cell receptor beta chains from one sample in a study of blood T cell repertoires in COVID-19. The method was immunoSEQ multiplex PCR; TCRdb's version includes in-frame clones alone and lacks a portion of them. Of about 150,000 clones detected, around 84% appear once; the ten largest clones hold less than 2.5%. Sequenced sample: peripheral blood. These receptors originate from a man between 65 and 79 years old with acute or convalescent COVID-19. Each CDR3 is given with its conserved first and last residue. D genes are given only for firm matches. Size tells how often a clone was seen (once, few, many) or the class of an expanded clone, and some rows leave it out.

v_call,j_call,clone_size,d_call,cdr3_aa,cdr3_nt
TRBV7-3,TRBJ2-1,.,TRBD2,CASSSWTSPNEQFF,TGTGCCAGCAGCTCGTGGACTAGCCCGAATGAGCAGTTCTTC
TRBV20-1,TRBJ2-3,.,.,CSASVPVTDTQYF,TGCAGTGCTAGTGTACCAGTCACAGATACGCAGTATTTT
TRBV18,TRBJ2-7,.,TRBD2,CASSLADREDEQYF,TGTGCCAGCTCCCTGGCAGATCGGGAGGACGAGCAGTACTTC
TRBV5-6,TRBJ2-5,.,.,CASTPGRWRETQYF,TGTGCCAGCACTCCAGGTCGTTGGCGAGAGACCCAGTACTTC
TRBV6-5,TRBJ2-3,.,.,CASSRTSYTDTQYF,TGTGCCAGCAGTCGGACAAGCTACACAGATACGCAGTATTTT
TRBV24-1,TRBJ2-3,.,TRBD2,CATSSAGDSTDTQYF,TGTGCCACCAGTTCGGCGGGGGATAGCACAGATACGCAGTATTTT
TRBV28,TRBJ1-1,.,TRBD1,CASGQGMNTEAFF,TGTGCCAGCGGACAGGGAATGAACACTGAAGCTTTCTTT
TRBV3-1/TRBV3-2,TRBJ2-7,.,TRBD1,CASSQAGGSYEQYF,TGTGCCAGCAGCCAAGCAGGGGGTTCCTACGAGCAGTACTTC
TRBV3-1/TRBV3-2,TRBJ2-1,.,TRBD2,CASSLAGLSYNEQFF,TGTGCCAGCAGTCTAGCGGGGCTTTCCTACAATGAGCAGTTCTTC
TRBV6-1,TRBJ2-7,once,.,CASSEASVYEQYF,TGTGCCAGCAGTGAAGCGTCGGTATACGAGCAGTACTTC
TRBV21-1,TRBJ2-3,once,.,CASSKDPSGVFTDTQYF,TGTGCCAGCAGCAAAGATCCTAGCGGGGTATTCACAGATACGCAGTATTTT
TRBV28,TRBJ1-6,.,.,CASSFWRSPLHF,TGTGCCAGCAGTTTCTGGAGATCACCCCTCCACTTT
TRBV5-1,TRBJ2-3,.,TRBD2,CASSSLAGGTDTQYF,TGCGCCAGCAGCTCACTAGCGGGGGGGACAGATACGCAGTATTTT